The 14 T cell receptor beta chains given below trace back to one sample, sequenced in a study of T-cell memory formation after mild COVID-19. TCRdb used MiXCR to reprocess the 5' RACE reads, holding one entry per CDR3 protein. The profile shows under 250,000 distinct CDR3 sequences, 8% to 10% of them singletons. The specimen sequenced was PBMCs or a T cell subset sorted from them (not recorded which). These receptors were obtained from a man younger than 35 who had mild COVID-19 (a few samples of this study predate the infection). Cell type and time point are not known.

This clonotype showed up many times. J is TRBJ2-5 and V is TRBV7-2, with D possibly TRBD2 on 6 matching bases. CDR1 and CDR2 (germline): SGHTA, FQGNSA. V was shortened by 4 bases and J by 2 bases, with 11 bases between the two germline ends. This CDR3 is 14 amino acids long. CDR3 loop: CASSSSGTQETQYF. For the CDR3, the DNA is TGTGCCAGCAGCTCATCCGGGACTCAAGAGACCCAGTACTTC.

The J gene is TRBJ2-3, the V gene TRBV20-1, with 12 bases lining up with TRBD2. The CDR3 runs 15 residues. The germline V gene has CDR1 DFQATT and CDR2 SNEGSKA (reference sequence). V trimming: 6 bases; J trimming: 5 bases; junction bases outside the gene matches: 9. CDR3 sequence (DNA): TGCAGTGCCCCTCAAGCTAGCGGGGGGGGAGATACGCAGTATTTT. Translated, it gives CSAPQASGGGDTQYF.

The chain joins TRBV6-6 to TRBJ2-7, with 9 bases identical to TRBD1. The V gene end was trimmed by 4 bases and the J gene end by 4 bases; junction bases not matched to a gene: 11. The V gene's germline CDR1 is MNHNY and CDR2 SVGAGI (reference sequence). The CDR3 has 16 amino acids. CDR3 loop: CASSFDRTGVGYEQYF. CDR3 bases: TGTGCCAGCAGTTTCGACAGGACAGGGGTAGGTTACGAGCAGTACTTC.

The rearrangement uses TRBV7-9 and TRBJ1-4, with D unclear. CDR1 is SEHNR, CDR2 FQNEAQ, per germline (reference sequence). V lost 5 bases and J 0 bases, leaving 13 bases between the germline ends. CDR3 length equals 16 residues. The CDR3, as DNA: TGTGCCAGCAGCCGTACCAATTCTGCAACTAATGAAAAACTGTTTTTT. This encodes CASSRTNSATNEKLFF.

The table lists this clonotype with many counts. The J gene is TRBJ2-5, the V gene TRBV30, with a tentative D call TRBD2 (6 bases). The CDR3 has 13 residues. Trimming left V 5 bases short and J 4 bases short, with 14 bases between. The germline CDR1 and CDR2 sequences are GTSNPN and SVGIG (reference sequence). CDR3 protein: CAWGGDRAETQYF. The CDR3 DNA reads TGTGCCTGGGGAGGGGATCGTGCAGAGACCCAGTACTTC.

This clonotype came up a few times. V gene TRBV5-1 combines with J gene TRBJ2-1, with a possible D match to TRBD2 (5 bases). CDR1 and CDR2 (germline): SGHRS, YFSETQ. The V and J ends lost 1 base and 7 bases respectively, with 15 bases between them. The CDR3 is 15 amino acids. CDR3 DNA: TGCGCCAGCAGCTTGATAGGCGGGTCACTAAATGAGCAGTTCTTC. Encoded protein: CASSLIGGSLNEQFF.

The V and J genes are TRBV2 and TRBJ2-7; 8 bases are shared with TRBD2. The germline V gene has CDR1 SNHLY and CDR2 FYNNEI. After removal of 8 bases from V and 4 bases from J, the junction contained 10 bases not matched to a gene. CDR3 size: 14 residues. CDR3 nucleotide sequence: TGTGCCAGCGGTATTGGCGGGGGGCTGTACGAGCAGTACTTC. This gives the protein CASGIGGGLYEQYF.

This chain connects TRBV7-3 to TRBJ2-2, with 9 bases matching TRBD1. The CDR3 covers 15 residues. V trimming: 4 bases; J trimming: 7 bases; junction bases outside the gene matches: 7. Germline V gene data show CDR1 as SGHTA and CDR2 as FQGTGA. CDR3 loop: CASSSTGGGGGELFF. The DNA for the CDR3 is TGTGCCAGCAGCTCGACAGGGGGTGGTGGCGGGGAGCTGTTTTTT.

The table lists this clonotype with a few counts. V gene TRBV4-3 combines with J gene TRBJ1-1; no reliable D call. Trimming removed 0 bases at V and 2 bases at J, with 7 bases between. This CDR3 spans 14 amino acids. Germline V CDR1 and CDR2: LGHNA, YSLEER. CDR3 loop: CASSQDNSNTEAFF. The CDR3, as DNA: TGCGCCAGCAGCCAAGATAACAGTAACACTGAAGCTTTCTTT.

This clonotype was picked up many times. V gene TRBV7-9 combines with J gene TRBJ1-1; D might be TRBD1 (6 bases). This CDR3 has 15 residues. V was cut by 4 bases and J by 4 bases, with 16 bases left in between. Germline CDR1 is SEHNR and CDR2 is FQNEAQ (reference sequence). The CDR3 sequence: CASSSRGSLVTEAFF. Written as DNA, the CDR3 is TGTGCCAGCAGCTCTAGGGGGTCCCTAGTCACTGAAGCTTTCTTT. Supplemented by reference TRBV7-9 and TRBJ1-1, the full variable domain reads DTGVSQNPRHKITKRGQNVTFRCDPISEHNRLYWYRQTLGQGPEFLTYFQNEAQLEKSRLLSDRFSAERPKGSFSTLEIQRTEQGDSAMYLCASSSRGSLVTEAFFGQGTRLTVV.

The V call is TRBV5-1, the J call TRBJ2-5; D may be TRBD2 (5 bases). This CDR3 is 14 amino acids long. Deletions cut 0 bases from V and 7 bases from J, with 13 bases between. Per germline, CDR1 SGHRS and CDR2 YFSETQ. The CDR3 region has the DNA TGCGCCAGCAGCTTGGAAGCGGCCTCGGGGACCCAGTACTTC. Its protein product is CASSLEAASGTQYF.

The V call is TRBV6-6, the J call TRBJ1-5; perhaps TRBD1 as D (5 bases). Per germline, CDR1 MNHNY and CDR2 SVGAGI (reference sequence). Trimming cost V 7 bases and J 6 bases, with 13 bases left between them. This CDR3 is built from 13 residues. The CDR3 nucleotides read TGTGCCAGCACCCCTGGGGGGGGTCAGCCCCAGCATTTT. This gives the protein CASTPGGGQPQHF.

This clonotype occurred many times. This chain joins TRBV7-2 and TRBJ2-2, with D unresolved. Germline-derived CDR1 and CDR2 are SGHTA and FQGNSA. The CDR3 is 12 amino acids. V shed 1 base and J shed 3 bases, with 0 bases lying between them. CDR3 residues: CASSLDTGELFF. CDR3 coding DNA: TGTGCCAGCAGCTTAGACACCGGGGAGCTGTTTTTT. The full variable domain, its missing parts supplied by reference TRBV7-2 and TRBJ2-2, is GAGVSQSPSNKVTEKGKDVELRCDPISGHTALYWYRQSLGQGLEFLIYFQGNSAPDKSGLPSDRFSAERTGGSVSTLTIQRTQQEDSAVYLCASSLDTGELFFGEGSRLTVL.

This clonotype was seen a handful of times. The chain is built from TRBV4-3 and TRBJ2-1; 7 nucleotides line up with TRBD2. This CDR3 is 16 amino acids long. V trimming: 5 bases; J trimming: 2 bases; junction bases outside the gene matches: 9. Germline-derived CDR1 and CDR2 are LGHNA and YSLEER. Here the CDR3 reads CASSGAREDPYNEQFF. The CDR3, as DNA: TGCGCCAGCAGCGGAGCCCGGGAGGACCCCTACAATGAGCAGTTCTTC.